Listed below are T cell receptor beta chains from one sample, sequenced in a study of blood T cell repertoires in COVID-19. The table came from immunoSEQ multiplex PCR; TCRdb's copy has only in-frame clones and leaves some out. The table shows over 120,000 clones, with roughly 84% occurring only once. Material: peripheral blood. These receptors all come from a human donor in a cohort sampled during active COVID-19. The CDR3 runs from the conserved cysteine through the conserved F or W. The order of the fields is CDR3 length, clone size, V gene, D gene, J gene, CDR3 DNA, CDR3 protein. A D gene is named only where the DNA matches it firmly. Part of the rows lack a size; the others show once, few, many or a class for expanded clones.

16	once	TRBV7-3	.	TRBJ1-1	TGTGCCAGCAGCTTAACCCCTGTCGGGGTGGACACTGAAGCTTTCTTT	CASSLTPVGVDTEAFF
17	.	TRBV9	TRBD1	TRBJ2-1	TGTGCCAGCAGCGGATTGAATACCGGGACAGGGGTCAATGAGCAGTTCTTC	CASSGLNTGTGVNEQFF
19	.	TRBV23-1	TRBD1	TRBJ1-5	TGCGCCAGCAGTCAATCCACCCGGGGGGATTGGTGGACAGGGGCCCCGGAGCATTTT	CASSQSTRGDWWTGAPEHF
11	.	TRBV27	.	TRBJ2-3	TGTGCCAGCAAAAGAGCAGATACGCAGTATTTT	CASKRADTQYF
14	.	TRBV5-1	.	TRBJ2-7	TGCGCCAGCAGCTCGGCGCTGGGCCACCCCGAGCAGTACTTC	CASSSALGHPEQYF
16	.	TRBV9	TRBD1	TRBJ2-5	TGTGCCAGCAGCGTCCGGGACAGGGAAAAAAGGGAGACCCAGTACTTC	CASSVRDREKRETQYF
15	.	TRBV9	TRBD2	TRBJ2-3	TGTGCCAGCAGTCGGGATGCGGGGGGGGCAGATACGCAGTATTTT	CASSRDAGGADTQYF
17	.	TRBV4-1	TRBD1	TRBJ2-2	TGCGCCAGCAGCCGAGGCTGGGGGACAGAAAACACCGGGGAGCTGTTTTTT	CASSRGWGTENTGELFF
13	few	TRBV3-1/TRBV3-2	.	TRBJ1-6	TGTGCCAGCAGCCCCGAGGGGGATTCACCCCTCCACTTT	CASSPEGDSPLHF
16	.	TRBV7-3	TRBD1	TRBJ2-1	TGTGCCAGCAGCTCGCGACCGGGACAGACCTACAATGAGCAGTTCTTC	CASSSRPGQTYNEQFF
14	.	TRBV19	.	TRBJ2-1	TGTGCCAGTAGGCAGGGAATGTCTTACAATGAGCAGTTCTTC	CASRQGMSYNEQFF
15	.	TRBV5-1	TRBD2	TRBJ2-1	TGCGCCAGCAGCCCCGCGTTAGCGGGGAACAATGAGCAGTTCTTC	CASSPALAGNNEQFF
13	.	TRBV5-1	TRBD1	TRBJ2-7	TGCGCCAGCAGCTTGACAGGGGGCAGCGAGCAGTACTTC	CASSLTGGSEQYF
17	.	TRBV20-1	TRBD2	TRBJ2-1	TGCAGTGCTAGTGGGCGAAGCGGGGGGGTCTCCTACAATGAGCAGTTCTTC	CSASGRSGGVSYNEQFF
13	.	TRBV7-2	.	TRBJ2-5	TGTGCCAGCACGGGGGACCGACAAGAGACCCAGTACTTC	CASTGDRQETQYF
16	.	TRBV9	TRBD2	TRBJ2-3	TGTGCCAGCAGCCCAACTAGCGGTTTTAGCACAGATACGCAGTATTTT	CASSPTSGFSTDTQYF
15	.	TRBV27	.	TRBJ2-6	TGTGCCAGCAGTTTCGCGTTGACTGGGGCCAACGTCCTGACTTTC	CASSFALTGANVLTF
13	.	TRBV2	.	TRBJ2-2	TGTGCCAGCAGGAGAAGTTCCACCGGGGAGCTGTTTTTT	CASRRSSTGELFF
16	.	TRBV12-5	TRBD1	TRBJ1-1	TGTGCTAGTGGTTTGGACTGGGACAGAGGGGACTGGGGGGCTTTCTTT	CASGLDWDRGDWGAFF
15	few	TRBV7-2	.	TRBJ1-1	TGTGCCAGCAGCTCGGGACTAAATTGGGGCACTGAAGCTTTCTTT	CASSSGLNWGTEAFF
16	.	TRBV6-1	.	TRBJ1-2	TGTGCCAGCAGTGCAACAAGTACGGGGGGCCTCTATGGCTACACCTTC	CASSATSTGGLYGYTF
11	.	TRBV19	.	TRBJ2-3	TGTGCCAGTAGTAGTCGGGAGACGCAGTATTTT	CASSSRETQYF
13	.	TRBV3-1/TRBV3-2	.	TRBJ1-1	TGTGCCAGCAGCCAAGATAGTAGAGTTGGAGCTTTCTTT	CASSQDSRVGAFF
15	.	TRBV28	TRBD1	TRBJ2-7	TGTGCCAGCAGCCTAGACGGGACAGGGTTCTACGAGCAGTACTTC	CASSLDGTGFYEQYF
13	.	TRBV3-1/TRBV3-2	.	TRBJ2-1	TGTGCCAGCAGCCAAGATCAGGGTAATGAGCAGTTCTTC	CASSQDQGNEQFF
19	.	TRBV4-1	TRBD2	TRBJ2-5	TGCGCCAGCAGCCAAGGGAGAGGACTAGCGGGAGGCTGGCAAGAGACCCAGTACTTC	CASSQGRGLAGGWQETQYF
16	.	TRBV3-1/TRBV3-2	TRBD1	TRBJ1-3	TGTGCCAGCAGCCAGGGTAACAGGGGTGGCGGAAACACCATATATTTT	CASSQGNRGGGNTIYF
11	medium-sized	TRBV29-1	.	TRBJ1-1	TGCAGCGTTGAGGTGAACAGAGAAGCTTTCTTT	CSVEVNREAFF
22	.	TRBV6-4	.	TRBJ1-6	TGTGCCAGCATGGACTCACCCTCTCAGGGCCGTCCCAAGAGCTCCTATAATTCACCCCTCCACTTT	CASMDSPSQGRPKSSYNSPLHF
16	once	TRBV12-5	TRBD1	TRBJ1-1	TGTGCTAGTGGTTTGGCCGGACAGGGGAGGGACACTGAAGCTTTCTTT	CASGLAGQGRDTEAFF
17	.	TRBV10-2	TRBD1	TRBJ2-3	TGCGCCAGCAGTGACTGGACAGGGTCCTTGAGCACAGATACGCAGTATTTT	CASSDWTGSLSTDTQYF
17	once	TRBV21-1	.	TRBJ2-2	TGTGCCAGCAGCAACCTAGATTCCGGGGGGAACACCGGGGAGCTGTTTTTT	CASSNLDSGGNTGELFF
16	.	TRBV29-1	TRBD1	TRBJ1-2	TGCAGCGGTACGGCCTTTGGGACAGGGGGTAACTATGGCTACACCTTC	CSGTAFGTGGNYGYTF
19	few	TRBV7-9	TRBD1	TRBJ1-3	TGTGCCAGCAGCTTAGGGGACAGGACTTCCCCGGACTCTGGAAACACCATATATTTT	CASSLGDRTSPDSGNTIYF
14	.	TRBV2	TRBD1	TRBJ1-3	TGTGCCAGCAGTGGACAGGGTGCTGGAAACACCATATATTTT	CASSGQGAGNTIYF
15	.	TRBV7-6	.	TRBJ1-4	TGTGCCAGCAGCTTAGCGCTTGCGGGGAATGAAAAACTGTTTTTT	CASSLALAGNEKLFF
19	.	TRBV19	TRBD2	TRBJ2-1	TGTGCCAGTAGTACACGGACTAGCGGGGTCGCTAGCTCCTACAATGAGCAGTTCTTC	CASSTRTSGVASSYNEQFF
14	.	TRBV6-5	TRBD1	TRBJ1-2	TGTGCCACATACCGACAGGGAAGGGCCTATGGCTACACCTTC	CATYRQGRAYGYTF
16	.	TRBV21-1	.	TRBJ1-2	TGTGCCAGCAGCAGTTGGACAGGGGGCTTTAACTATGGCTACACCTTC	CASSSWTGGFNYGYTF
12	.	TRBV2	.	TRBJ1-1	TGTGCCAGCCTACGAATGAACACTGAAGCTTTCTTT	CASLRMNTEAFF
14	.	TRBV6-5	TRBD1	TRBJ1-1	TGTGCCAGCAGCGTATACCAGGGGGAAGGTGAAGCTTTCTTT	CASSVYQGEGEAFF
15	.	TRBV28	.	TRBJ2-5	TGTGCCAGCAACCCTCGACGGGGGAGGCTGGAGACCCAGTACTTC	CASNPRRGRLETQYF
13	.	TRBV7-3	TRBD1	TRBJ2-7	TGTGCCAGCAGCCGGGACAGGGGCTACGAGCAGTACTTC	CASSRDRGYEQYF
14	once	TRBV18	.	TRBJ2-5	TGTGCCAGCTCACCAGATGGTAGCGGAGAGACCCAGTACTTC	CASSPDGSGETQYF
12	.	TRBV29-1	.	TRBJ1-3	TGCAGCGCCGGCCAGGCTGGAAACACCATATATTTT	CSAGQAGNTIYF
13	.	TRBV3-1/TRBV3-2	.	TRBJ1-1	TGTGCCAGCAGCCAATCACGAGGGGGTGAAGCTTTCTTT	CASSQSRGGEAFF
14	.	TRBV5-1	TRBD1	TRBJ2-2	TGCGCCAGCAGCCCGGACAGGGTGGCCGGGGAGCTGTTTTTT	CASSPDRVAGELFF
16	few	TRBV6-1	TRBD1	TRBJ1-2	TGTGCCAGCAGTGAAGCGCTCACAGGGGAGAGGAATGGCTACACCTTC	CASSEALTGERNGYTF
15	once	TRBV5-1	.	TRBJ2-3	TGCGCCAGCAGCTTAGCTGGGCTTAGCACAGATACGCAGTATTTT	CASSLAGLSTDTQYF